This T cell receptor (beta chain) was recorded in a study of Japanese encephalitis immunity and Zika vaccine responses (dated by TCRdb to the early 2020s). The study in broad terms: Three 5.0 ug doses of alum-adjuvanted ZPIV were administered to included participants at weeks 0, 4 and 28. For stimulations, either ZIKV structural-protein peptide pools divided into flavivirus-conserved and non-conserved sets or JEV or YFV peptides matching the pre-vaccination were used. The study asked whether earlier vaccination against Japanese encephalitis virus (JEV) or yellow fever virus (YFV) shaped CD4 T cell responses to the Zika vaccine. One dose of YFV vaccine (YF-VAX) was administered before ZPIV to more than 11 participants, and eight or nine participants were flavivirus-naive. ZIKV peptides were 15-mers overlapping by 11 residues, selected for NetMHCpan/NetMHCII-predicted epitopes with affinity below 50 nM. For TCR sequencing, roughly six representative participants were chosen from each pre-vaccination group, with samples at week 0 (after pre-vaccination, before ZPIV) and week 52. In addition, the TCR repertoires of a few flavivirus-naive individuals were analyzed at weeks 2, 6 and 52 after ZPIV vaccination began. Two to three months ahead of the first ZPIV dose, about a dozen participants were given JEV vaccine (IXIARO) as a two-dose regimen with the doses 28 days apart.

The paper as a whole reports these results and caveats: Peptide-pool deconvolution was not performed because of sample size limitations, and consequently the individual peptides driving cross-reactive responses were not identified. CD8 T cell responses to ZIKV peptide pools were of very low magnitude and seen in only a few individuals. The analysis was restricted to a subset of trial participants with three doses and adequate samples, and the entire vaccinated cohort was not analyzed. After ZPIV, repertoire richness of CD4 T cells responding to conserved ZIKV epitopes significantly decreased in JEV-pre-vaccinated donors. Repertoire similarity across time-points and stimulations was higher in JEV-pre-vaccinated donors than in YFV-pre-vaccinated donors, indicating more clonotypes shared between ZIKV and JEV stimulation. Samples clustered by participant with no similarity between individuals, suggesting no public TCRs were detected.

The CDR3 numbers 15 residues from cysteine through phenylalanine. Only the CDR3 DNA stays, 45 bases, in frame from base 1. Cut back by 6 bases and 2 bases, the V and J ends lie 17 bases apart. According to the germline V gene (reference sequence), CDR1 reads LNHDA and CDR2 reads SQIVND. This clonotype is labeled large (0.1 to 1%). It has no much larger one-base neighbor in the sample; base qualities were not kept. Library prep was done by 5' RACE. Before sequencing, the TCRbeta libraries were pooled in amounts proportional to the number of cells sorted for each library. Total RNA from sorted cells was extracted with RNAzol RT, and cDNA was made with an oligo(dT) primer and a template-switching oligo. The TCRbeta V-CDR3-J region was amplified by PCR between a SMARTer oligo primer and a TCRbeta constant-region primer using Kapa HiFi. Illumina adaptors and sample-specific index barcodes were added in a second PCR, followed by HighPrep bead cleanup and Bioanalyzer confirmation of a band of roughly 650 bp. The libraries were sequenced on an Illumina MiSeq using 2x151 bp paired-end reads. The study's own analysis went as follows. An in-house Java program demultiplexed the reads, while MiXCR assigned TCRbeta annotations and counted clonotypes. Repertoire overlap was measured with Morisita-Horn indices from the R package vegan, along with UPGMA clustering and Circos plots of recurring clonotypes. Shannon diversity and richness were normalized to the maximum possible value based on input cell numbers, so that values between 0 and 1 were obtained. CDR3beta sequences were aligned using MUSCLE, distances were calculated using SeqinR, and multidimensional scaling was plotted in R. TCRdb reanalyzed the raw reads on its own, using fastp at Q25 for trimming and MiXCR for clone calling, and kept in-frame beta chains. Rows with a matching CDR3 protein are joined into one entry that keeps the most common DNA and genes. These V and J calls derive from TCRdb rather than the authors' analysis. Present in this sample are about 170 distinct CDR3 sequences, around 1.9% of which were seen just once. 35% to 50% of the sample comes from the top ten.

PBMCs were labeled with CellTrace CFSE and were cultured for over 5 days in RPMI containing approximately 8.5% human serum plus peptide pools at approximately 0.94 ug/mL each. On a BD FACSAria, proliferating CD4 T cells were sorted without fixation as live CD56-CD19-CD16-CD3+CD4+ CFSE-low cells. Enrolled adults were healthy and were found to be seronegative for ZIKV, JEV, YFV, DENV and WNV by microneutralization screening. The samples were taken from a phase 1, double-blinded, randomized, placebo-controlled trial testing an alum-adjuvanted Zika purified-inactivated virus (ZPIV) vaccine. Peripheral blood mononuclear cells were isolated using a standard procedure and then kept frozen in liquid nitrogen until they were used.

The receptor's source is an adult man who received an inactivated Zika virus vaccine. Sequenced here: antigen-activated CD4+ T cells from blood, cultured, sampled during a Zika inactivated vaccine study. The rearranged chain carries TRBV19 and TRBJ2-7, with the D gene not confidently named. This receptor has the CDR3 CASSRISGPPYEQYF. The DNA is as follows: TGTGCCAGTAGCCGTATAAGTGGGCCACCCTACGAGCAGTACTTC. This CDR3, with the reference TRBV19 and TRBJ2-7 proteins standing in past its ends, gives the full variable domain DGGITQSPKYLFRKEGQNVTLSCEQNLNHDAMYWYRQDPGQGLRLIYYSQIVNDFQKGDIAEGYSVSREKKESFPLTVTSAQKNPTAFYLCASSRISGPPYEQYFGPGTRLTVT.